The source of this T cell receptor beta chain is a study of T cell responses to AZD1222 COVID-19 vaccine. Study-level points and caveats: Spike-specific TCR repertoires showed rising breadth and depth after two AZD1222 doses. Repertoires were collected only later (after the peak T cell response had occurred). With dominance at 160-218 and 743-854, vaccine-associated CD4 TCRs spanned spike.

Here immunoSEQ multiplex PCR was the method, and the copy in TCRdb shows in-frame clones only, minus some. The sample has some 130,000 clones, 90% to 95% seen once. Researchers grouped second doses given at about 4 or about 12 weeks into one pool. The CDR3 is 14 residues long. Per germline, CDR1 LNHDA and CDR2 SQIVND (reference sequence). Trimming pared 1 base from V and 0 bases from J, leaving 6 bases between. This clone was recorded once. Its antigen is unknown. The receptor's source is an adult who received the AZD1222 COVID-19 vaccine. The chain has TRBV19 and TRBJ1-2; D remains unclear. Sequencing was performed on peripheral blood, taken 28 days after the second AZD1222 dose. CDR3: CASSIVSANYGYTF. Written as DNA, the CDR3 is TGTGCCAGTAGTATAGTATCAGCTAACTATGGCTACACCTTC.